Listed below are T cell receptor beta chains from one sample, sequenced in a study of blood T cells in healthy people across ages. TCRdb passed the 5' RACE reads through MiXCR, listing each CDR3 protein once. The data hold some 1,800,000 distinct CDR3 sequences, with 30% to 40% observed a single time. Sequenced input: blood. Source of these receptors: a human donor in good health. CDR3s include the opening cysteine and the closing phenylalanine or tryptophan. D genes are given only for firm matches. Expanded clones are given a class, and other clones once, few, many or no size at all.

d_call	v_call	j_call	clone_size	cdr3_nt	cdr3_aa
TRBD1	TRBV6-2/TRBV6-3	TRBJ2-1	few	TGTGCCAGCAGTCAGGGGGCAGAGCAGTTCTTC	CASSQGAEQFF
TRBD1	TRBV29-1	TRBJ2-5	few	TGCAGCGTTGAGGTCGGACAGGGGATCGAGACCCAGTACTTC	CSVEVGQGIETQYF
.	TRBV28	TRBJ2-1	once	TGTGCCAGCAGTTTAAGGGCCCTAAATGAGCAGTTCTTC	CASSLRALNEQFF
.	TRBV20-1	TRBJ1-2	.	TGCAGTGCTAGACTTCAGCAGGGCCAACGGTATGGCTGCACCTTC	CSARLQQGQRYGCTF
.	TRBV29-1	TRBJ1-2	.	TGCAGCGTTGTAGGCGCGGGAGGCTACACCTTC	CSVVGAGGYTF
.	TRBV5-5	TRBJ1-4	.	TGTGCCAGCAGCCGGGACGCGAAGGAGGGGGAAAAACTGTTTTTT	CASSRDAKEGEKLFF
TRBD2	TRBV7-3	TRBJ2-3	.	TGTGCCAGCAGCCCAGGGAGCGGGGGGGGAGATACGCAGTATTTT	CASSPGSGGGDTQYF
TRBD1	TRBV7-8	TRBJ1-2	.	TGTGCCAGCAGCTTAGGTCCAGGGACAGGGAATGGCTACACCTTC	CASSLGPGTGNGYTF
.	TRBV5-5	TRBJ1-2	.	TGTGCCAACAGCGGGGCGGAGCTTTTCTATGGCTACACCTTC	CANSGAELFYGYTF
.	TRBV4-2	TRBJ1-2	.	TGTGCCAGCAGCCAAGAAGTGGGAGGGCGGAACTATGGCTACACCTTC	CASSQEVGGRNYGYTF
TRBD1	TRBV20-1	TRBJ1-4	few	TGCAGTGCTAGAGGGGACAGGGGCTATGAAAAACTGTTTTTT	CSARGDRGYEKLFF
.	TRBV27	TRBJ2-7	few	TGTGCCAGCAGTTTGGCGGGGTTCGGCTACGAGCAGTACTTC	CASSLAGFGYEQYF
TRBD1	TRBV6-6	TRBJ1-5	.	TGTGCCAGCCCGGGGACAGGCATCAATCAGCCCCAGCATTTT	CASPGTGINQPQHF
TRBD2	TRBV3-1	TRBJ2-7	few	TGTGCCAGCAGCCAAGGGGCGGGGGTACCCTACGAGCAGTACTTC	CASSQGAGVPYEQYF
.	TRBV4-3	TRBJ2-5	many	TGCGCCAGCAGCCGGCAGGAACAAGAGACCCAGTACTTC	CASSRQEQETQYF
TRBD2	TRBV6-2/TRBV6-3	TRBJ2-6	.	TGTGCCAGCAGACCGGGAGGGGCTGGGGCCAACGTCCTGACTTTC	CASRPGGAGANVLTF
TRBD1	TRBV29-1	TRBJ2-2	.	TGCAGCGTCCACCTACAGGGGGCTTCCACCGGGGAGCTGTTTTTT	CSVHLQGASTGELFF
.	TRBV29-1	TRBJ1-6	many	TGCAGCGTCGCTACCGACAGTAGTGATTCACCCCTCCACTTT	CSVATDSSDSPLHF
.	TRBV7-3	TRBJ2-5	many	TGTGCCAGCAGCCAAAACCGGGGTTCGGGGGAGACCCAGTACTTC	CASSQNRGSGETQYF
.	TRBV20-1	TRBJ2-7	few	TGCAGTGTACTCGACTCGACCTACGAGCAGTACTTC	CSVLDSTYEQYF
.	TRBV20-1	TRBJ1-2	.	TGCAGTGCTAGAGTCCTGCGGGGTGCGAAAGAACAGGGAGTCTATGGCTACACCTTC	CSARVLRGAKEQGVYGYTF
TRBD2	TRBV6-4	TRBJ2-1	few	TGTGCCAGCAGTCGGCTAGCGGACCCTAATGAGCAGTTCTTC	CASSRLADPNEQFF
.	TRBV5-1	TRBJ2-7	.	TGCGCCGGCAGCTTGGGGCTGGGAGCCAGCTACGAGCAGTACTTC	CAGSLGLGASYEQYF
TRBD2	TRBV9	TRBJ2-4	.	TGTGCCAGCAGCCCGGGGGGGCTCGGTTCCAGAACCATTCAGTACTTC	CASSPGGLGSRTIQYF
TRBD1	TRBV6-6	TRBJ2-7	.	TGTGCCAGCAGTCGACAGGGTCAACTCTCCTACGAGCAGTACTTC	CASSRQGQLSYEQYF
TRBD1	TRBV5-1	TRBJ2-7	.	TGCGCCAGCGAAAATCGCGTGGACAGGGGTATGGACGAGCAGTACTTC	CASENRVDRGMDEQYF
.	TRBV20-1	TRBJ2-3	.	TGCAGTGCTCGTGACAGTGTTAGCACAGATACGCAGTATTTT	CSARDSVSTDTQYF
.	TRBV12-3/TRBV12-4	TRBJ2-3	.	TGTGCCAGCAGTTTAGGGCGGGTTCGCGCAGATACGCAGTATTTT	CASSLGRVRADTQYF
.	TRBV6-2/TRBV6-3	TRBJ1-2	.	TGTGCCGCCAGCGGTTCAGGGGCCATCCCCTATGGCTACACCTTC	CAASGSGAIPYGYTF
TRBD2	TRBV7-9	TRBJ2-7	.	TGTGCCAGTATCAGGGAGGGCGAGCAGTACTTC	CASIREGEQYF
TRBD2	TRBV29-1	TRBJ2-3	.	TGCAGCGTAGTCGTCGGGGGGAGCACAGATACGCAGTATTTT	CSVVVGGSTDTQYF
TRBD1	TRBV9	TRBJ1-3	.	TGTGCCAGCAGCGTAGCTGACAGGGGGGGAAACACCATATATTTT	CASSVADRGGNTIYF
.	TRBV7-2	TRBJ2-5	few	TGTGCCAGCAGCTTAGGAGGCAGAGCTCAAGAGACCCAGTACTTC	CASSLGGRAQETQYF
.	TRBV6-2/TRBV6-3	TRBJ2-7	many	TGTGCCAGCAGTTACGAGGGACCCTTCTACGAGCAGTACTTC	CASSYEGPFYEQYF
.	TRBV9	TRBJ1-2	.	TGTGCCAGCAGCGTAGACGGGCGCGGGGGCTACACCTTC	CASSVDGRGGYTF
TRBD2	TRBV7-9	TRBJ2-1	.	TGTGCCAGCAGCTCTGGACTAGCGATGTACAATGAGCAGTTCTTC	CASSSGLAMYNEQFF
.	TRBV6-1	TRBJ2-3	.	TGTGCCAGCAGTGAAGCTTGGACAGCTAGCACAGAGGCGCAGTATTTT	CASSEAWTASTEAQYF
.	TRBV15	TRBJ2-5	few	TGTGCCACCAGCAGAGCCGGACAACAAGAGACCCAGTACTTC	CATSRAGQQETQYF
.	TRBV11-2	TRBJ1-1	.	TGTGCCAGCAGCTTACAGACAGTCAGCCACGAAGCTTTCTTT	CASSLQTVSHEAFF
TRBD2	TRBV6-5	TRBJ2-3	.	TGTGCCAGCAGTTATTACCGATCGAGGGCGGGGGGGCTTTTAAATACGCAGTATTTT	CASSYYRSRAGGLLNTQYF
.	TRBV7-9	TRBJ1-5	.	TGTGCCAGCAGCTTAGTAGGAGGCACCGGTAGACAGCCCCAGCATTTT	CASSLVGGTGRQPQHF
TRBD1	TRBV20-1	TRBJ2-1	.	TGCAGTGCTAGTAGGACAGGGGCGTACAATGAGCAGTTCTTC	CSASRTGAYNEQFF